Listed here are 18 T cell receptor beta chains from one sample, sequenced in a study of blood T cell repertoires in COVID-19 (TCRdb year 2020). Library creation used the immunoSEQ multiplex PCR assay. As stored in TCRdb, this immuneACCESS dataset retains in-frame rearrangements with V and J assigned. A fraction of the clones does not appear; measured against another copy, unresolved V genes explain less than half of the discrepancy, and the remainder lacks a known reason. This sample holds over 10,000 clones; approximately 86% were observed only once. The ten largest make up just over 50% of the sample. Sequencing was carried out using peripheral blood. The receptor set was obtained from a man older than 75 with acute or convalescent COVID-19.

The CDR3 region is CASQDGFGGYTF. CDR3 nucleotides: TGTGCCAGCCAAGACGGGTTTGGTGGCTACACCTTC. The gene calls are TRBV12-3 or TRBV12-4 and TRBJ1-2; the D is unclear. V was cut by 8 bases and J by 7 bases, with 14 bases left in between. This CDR3 spans 12 amino acids.

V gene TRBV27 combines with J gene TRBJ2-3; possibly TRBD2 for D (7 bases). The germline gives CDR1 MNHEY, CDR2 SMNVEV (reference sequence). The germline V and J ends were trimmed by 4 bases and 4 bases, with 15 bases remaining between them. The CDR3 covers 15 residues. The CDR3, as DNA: TGTGCCAGCAGTTATGGCTGGGGGGGCTCAGATACGCAGTATTTT. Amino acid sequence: CASSYGWGGSDTQYF.

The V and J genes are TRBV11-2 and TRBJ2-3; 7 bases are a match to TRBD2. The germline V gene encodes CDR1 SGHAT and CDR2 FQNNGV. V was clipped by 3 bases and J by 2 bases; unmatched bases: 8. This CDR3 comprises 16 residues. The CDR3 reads CASSFGLAVNTDTQYF. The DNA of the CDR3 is TGTGCCAGCAGCTTTGGGCTAGCGGTTAACACAGATACGCAGTATTTT. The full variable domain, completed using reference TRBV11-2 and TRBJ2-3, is EAGVAQSPRYKIIEKRQSVAFWCNPISGHATLYWYQQILGQGPKLLIQFQNNGVVDDSQLPKDRFSAERLKGVDSTLKIQPAKLEDSAVYLCASSFGLAVNTDTQYFGPGTRLTVL.

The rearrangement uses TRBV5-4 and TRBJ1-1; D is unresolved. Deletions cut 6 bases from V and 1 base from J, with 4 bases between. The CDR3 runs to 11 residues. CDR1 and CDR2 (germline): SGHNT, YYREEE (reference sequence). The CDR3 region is CASNSNTEAFF. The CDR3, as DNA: TGTGCCAGCAACTCGAACACTGAAGCTTTCTTT.

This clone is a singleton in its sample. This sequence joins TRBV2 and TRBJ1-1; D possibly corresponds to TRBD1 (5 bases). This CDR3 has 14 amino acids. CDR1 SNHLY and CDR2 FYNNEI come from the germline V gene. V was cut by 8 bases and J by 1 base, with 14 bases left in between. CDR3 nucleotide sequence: TGTGCCAGCCTAATTTGGCAGGGGAACACTGAAGCTTTCTTT. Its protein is CASLIWQGNTEAFF.

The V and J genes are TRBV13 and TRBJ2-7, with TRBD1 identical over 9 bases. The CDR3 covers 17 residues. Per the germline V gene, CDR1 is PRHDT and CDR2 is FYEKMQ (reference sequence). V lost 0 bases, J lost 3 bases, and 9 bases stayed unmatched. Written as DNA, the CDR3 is TGTGCCAGCAGCTTAGGACAGGGGGCGATTTTTGGCTACGAGCAGTACTTC. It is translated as CASSLGQGAIFGYEQYF.

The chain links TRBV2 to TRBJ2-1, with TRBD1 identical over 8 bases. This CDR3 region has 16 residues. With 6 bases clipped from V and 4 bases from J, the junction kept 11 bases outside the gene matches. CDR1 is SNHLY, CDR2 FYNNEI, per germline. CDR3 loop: CASRPDRGGHYNEQFF. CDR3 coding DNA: TGTGCCAGCAGACCTGACAGGGGCGGACATTACAATGAGCAGTTCTTC.

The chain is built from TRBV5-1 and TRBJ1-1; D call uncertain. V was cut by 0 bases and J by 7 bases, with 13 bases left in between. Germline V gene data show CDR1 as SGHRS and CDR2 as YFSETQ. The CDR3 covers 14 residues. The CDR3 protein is CASSLDEGVSEAFF. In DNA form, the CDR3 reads TGCGCCAGCAGCTTGGACGAGGGAGTCAGTGAAGCTTTCTTT.

CDR3 nucleotides: TGTGCCAGCAGCGGACTAGCGGCAGAAGAGCAGTACTTC. This translates into CASSGLAAEEQYF. This sequence joins TRBV27 and TRBJ2-7; 10 bases agree with TRBD2. With 6 bases clipped from V and 7 bases from J, the junction kept 6 bases outside the gene matches. The CDR3 sequence is 13 residues long. Per germline, CDR1 MNHEY and CDR2 SMNVEV (reference sequence).

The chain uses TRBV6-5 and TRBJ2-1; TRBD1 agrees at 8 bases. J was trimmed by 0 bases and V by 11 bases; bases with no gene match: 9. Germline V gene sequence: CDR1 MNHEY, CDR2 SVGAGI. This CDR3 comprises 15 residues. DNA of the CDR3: TGTGCCGCCGGAGGTGGGACAGGCTCCTACAATGAGCAGTTCTTC. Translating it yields CAAGGGTGSYNEQFF.

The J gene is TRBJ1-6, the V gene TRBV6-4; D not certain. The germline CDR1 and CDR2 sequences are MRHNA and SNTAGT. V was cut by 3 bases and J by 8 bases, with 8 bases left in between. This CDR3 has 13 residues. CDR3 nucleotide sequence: TGTGCCAGCAGTGAATTGTCAGATTCACCCCTCCACTTT. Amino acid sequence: CASSELSDSPLHF.

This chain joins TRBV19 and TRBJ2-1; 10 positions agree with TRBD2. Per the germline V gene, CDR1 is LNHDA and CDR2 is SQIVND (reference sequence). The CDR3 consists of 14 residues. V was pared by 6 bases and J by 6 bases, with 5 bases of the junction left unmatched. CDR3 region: CASRLAGARNEQFF. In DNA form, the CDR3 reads TGTGCCAGTAGGCTAGCGGGAGCGCGCAATGAGCAGTTCTTC.

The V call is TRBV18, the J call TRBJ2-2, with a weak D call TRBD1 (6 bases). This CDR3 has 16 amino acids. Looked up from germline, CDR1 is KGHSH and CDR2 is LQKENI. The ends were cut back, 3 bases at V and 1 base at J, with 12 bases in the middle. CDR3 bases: TGTGCCAGCTCACCCCCCGGGACACTGAACACCGGGGAGCTGTTTTTT. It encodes CASSPPGTLNTGELFF.

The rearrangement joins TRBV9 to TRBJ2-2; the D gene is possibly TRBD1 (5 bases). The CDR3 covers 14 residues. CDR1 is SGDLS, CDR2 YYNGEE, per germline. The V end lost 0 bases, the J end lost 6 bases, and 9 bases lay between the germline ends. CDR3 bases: TGTGCCAGCAGCGTAGGCAGGGTATCCGGGGAGCTGTTTTTT. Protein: CASSVGRVSGELFF.

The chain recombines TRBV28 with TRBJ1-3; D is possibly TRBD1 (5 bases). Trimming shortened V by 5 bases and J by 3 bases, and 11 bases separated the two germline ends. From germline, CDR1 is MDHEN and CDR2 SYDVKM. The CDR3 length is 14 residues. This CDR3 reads CASSIRTSGNTIYF. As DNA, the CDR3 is TGTGCCAGCAGTATCAGGACAAGTGGAAACACCATATATTTT.

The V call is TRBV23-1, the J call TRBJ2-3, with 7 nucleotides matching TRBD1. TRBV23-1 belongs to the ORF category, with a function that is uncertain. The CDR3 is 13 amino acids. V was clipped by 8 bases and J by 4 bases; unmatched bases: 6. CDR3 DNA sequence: TGCGCCAGCCACGGACAGGACGCAGATACGCAGTATTTT. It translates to CASHGQDADTQYF.

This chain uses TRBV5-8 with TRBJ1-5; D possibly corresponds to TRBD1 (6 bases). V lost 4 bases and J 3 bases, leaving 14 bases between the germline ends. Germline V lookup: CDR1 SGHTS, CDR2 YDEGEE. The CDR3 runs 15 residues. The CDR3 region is CASSVDGQINQPQHF. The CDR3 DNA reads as TGTGCCAGCAGCGTGGACGGACAGATCAATCAGCCCCAGCATTTT.

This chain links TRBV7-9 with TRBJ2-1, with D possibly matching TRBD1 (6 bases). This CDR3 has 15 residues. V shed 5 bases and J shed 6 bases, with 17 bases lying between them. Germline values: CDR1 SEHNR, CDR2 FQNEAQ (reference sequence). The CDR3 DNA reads TGTGCCAGCAGCCCTGGGGCAGGGGTTGTCAATGAGCAGTTCTTC. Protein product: CASSPGAGVVNEQFF. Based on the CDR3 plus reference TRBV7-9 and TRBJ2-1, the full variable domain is DTGVSQNPRHKITKRGQNVTFRCDPISEHNRLYWYRQTLGQGPEFLTYFQNEAQLEKSRLLSDRFSAERPKGSFSTLEIQRTEQGDSAMYLCASSPGAGVVNEQFFGPGTRLTVL.